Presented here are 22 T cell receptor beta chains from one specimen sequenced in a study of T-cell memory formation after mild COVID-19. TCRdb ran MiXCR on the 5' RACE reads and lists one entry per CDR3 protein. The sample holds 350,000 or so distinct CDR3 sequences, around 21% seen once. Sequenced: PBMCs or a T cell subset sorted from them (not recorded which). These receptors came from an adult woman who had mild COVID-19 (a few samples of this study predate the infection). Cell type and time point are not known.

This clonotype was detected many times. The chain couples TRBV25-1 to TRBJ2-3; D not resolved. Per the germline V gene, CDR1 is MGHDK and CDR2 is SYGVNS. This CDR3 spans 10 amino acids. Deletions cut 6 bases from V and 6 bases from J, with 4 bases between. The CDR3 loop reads CASRGDTQYF. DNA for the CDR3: TGTGCCAGCAGGGGGGATACGCAGTATTTT.

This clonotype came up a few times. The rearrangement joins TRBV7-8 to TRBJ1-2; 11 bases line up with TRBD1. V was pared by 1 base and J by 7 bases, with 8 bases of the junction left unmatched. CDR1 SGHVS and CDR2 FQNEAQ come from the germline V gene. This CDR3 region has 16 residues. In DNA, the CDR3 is TGTGCCAGCAGCTTAGACGAATGGGGGACAGGGGGTGGCTACACCTTC. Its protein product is CASSLDEWGTGGGYTF.

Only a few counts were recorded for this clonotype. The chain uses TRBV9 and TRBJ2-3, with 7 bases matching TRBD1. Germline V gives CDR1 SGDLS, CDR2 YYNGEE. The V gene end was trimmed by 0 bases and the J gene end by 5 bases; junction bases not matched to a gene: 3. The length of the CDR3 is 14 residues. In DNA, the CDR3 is TGTGCCAGCAGCGTAGCGGGACAGAGAGATACGCAGTATTTT. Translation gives CASSVAGQRDTQYF.

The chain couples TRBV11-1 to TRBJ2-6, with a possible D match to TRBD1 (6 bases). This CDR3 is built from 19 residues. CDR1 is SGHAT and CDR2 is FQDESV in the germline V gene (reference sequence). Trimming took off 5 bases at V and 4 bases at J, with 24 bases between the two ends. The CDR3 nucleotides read TGTGCCAGCAGCCAACCCAGCCGGGACACAACTGGGGGGGCCAACGTCCTGACTTTC. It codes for CASSQPSRDTTGGANVLTF.

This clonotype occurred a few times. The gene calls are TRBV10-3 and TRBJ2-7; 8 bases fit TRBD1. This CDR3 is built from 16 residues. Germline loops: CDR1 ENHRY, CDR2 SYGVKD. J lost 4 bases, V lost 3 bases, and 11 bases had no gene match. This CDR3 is CAISDPSRGLAYEQYF. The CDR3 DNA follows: TGTGCCATCAGTGACCCGAGCAGGGGGCTCGCATACGAGCAGTACTTC.

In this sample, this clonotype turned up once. The CDR3 nucleotides are TGTGCCAGCACCCCAGACAGGGGATATAATTCACCCCTCCACTTT. Amino acids: CASTPDRGYNSPLHF. The rearrangement joins TRBV25-1 to TRBJ1-6; 8 bases map to TRBD1. Germline V gene data show CDR1 as MGHDK and CDR2 as SYGVNS. V trimming: 7 bases; J trimming: 4 bases; junction bases outside the gene matches: 6. The CDR3 extends over 15 amino acids.

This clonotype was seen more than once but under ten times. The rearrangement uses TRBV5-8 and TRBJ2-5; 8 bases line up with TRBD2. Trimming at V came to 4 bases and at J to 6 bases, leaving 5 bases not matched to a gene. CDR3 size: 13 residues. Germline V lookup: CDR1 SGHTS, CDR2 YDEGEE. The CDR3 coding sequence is TGTGCCAGCAGCCGGGGGGGCTTAAAGACCCAGTACTTC. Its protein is CASSRGGLKTQYF. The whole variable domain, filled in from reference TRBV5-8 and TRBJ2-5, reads EAGVTQSPTHLIKTRGQQATLRCSPISGHTSVYWYQQALGLGLQFLLWYDEGEERNRGNFPPRFSGRQFPNYSSELNVNALELEDSALYLCASSRGGLKTQYFGPGTRLLVL.

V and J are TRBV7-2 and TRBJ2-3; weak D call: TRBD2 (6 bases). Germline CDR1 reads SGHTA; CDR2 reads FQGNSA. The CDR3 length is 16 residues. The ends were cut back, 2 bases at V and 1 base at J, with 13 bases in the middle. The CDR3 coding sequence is TGTGCCAGCAGCTTACTGATTAGCGGAGGCACAGATACGCAGTATTTT. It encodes CASSLLISGGTDTQYF.

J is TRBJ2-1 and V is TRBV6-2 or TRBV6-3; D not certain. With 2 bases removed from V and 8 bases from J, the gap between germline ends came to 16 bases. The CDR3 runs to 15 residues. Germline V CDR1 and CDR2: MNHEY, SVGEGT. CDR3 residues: CASSYSSRPSDEQFF. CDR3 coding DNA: TGTGCCAGCAGTTACAGTTCCCGACCGTCGGATGAGCAGTTCTTC.

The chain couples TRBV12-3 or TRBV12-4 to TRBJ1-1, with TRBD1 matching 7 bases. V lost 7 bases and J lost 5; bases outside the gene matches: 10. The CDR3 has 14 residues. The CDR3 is CASTQGGGITEAFF. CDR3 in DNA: TGTGCCAGCACCCAGGGAGGGGGCATTACTGAAGCTTTCTTT.

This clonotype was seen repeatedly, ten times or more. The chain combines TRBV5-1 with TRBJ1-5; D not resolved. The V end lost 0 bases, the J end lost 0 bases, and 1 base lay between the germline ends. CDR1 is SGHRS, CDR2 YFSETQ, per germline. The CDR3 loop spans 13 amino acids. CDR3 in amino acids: CASSLDSNQPQHF. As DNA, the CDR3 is TGCGCCAGCAGCTTGGATAGCAATCAGCCCCAGCATTTT.

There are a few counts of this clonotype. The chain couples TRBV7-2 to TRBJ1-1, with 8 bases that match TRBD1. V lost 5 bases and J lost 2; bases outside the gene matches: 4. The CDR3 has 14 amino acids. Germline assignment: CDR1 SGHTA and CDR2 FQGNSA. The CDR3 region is CASSVDRGNTEAFF. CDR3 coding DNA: TGTGCCAGCAGCGTAGACAGGGGTAACACTGAAGCTTTCTTT.

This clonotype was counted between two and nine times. The CDR3 sequence is CSARRGGGQPQHF. The CDR3 DNA reads TGCAGTGCTAGAAGGGGGGGCGGTCAGCCCCAGCATTTT. The chain links TRBV20-1 to TRBJ1-5; D might be TRBD1 (6 bases). The germline V gene encodes CDR1 DFQATT and CDR2 SNEGSKA (reference sequence). V was pared by 2 bases and J by 6 bases, with 11 bases between. This CDR3 comprises 13 residues.

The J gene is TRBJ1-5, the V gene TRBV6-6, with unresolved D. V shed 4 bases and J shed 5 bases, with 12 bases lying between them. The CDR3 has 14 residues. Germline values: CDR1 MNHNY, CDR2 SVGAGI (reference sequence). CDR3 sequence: CASSLSGWDQPQHF. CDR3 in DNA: TGTGCCAGCAGTTTATCCGGATGGGATCAGCCCCAGCATTTT.

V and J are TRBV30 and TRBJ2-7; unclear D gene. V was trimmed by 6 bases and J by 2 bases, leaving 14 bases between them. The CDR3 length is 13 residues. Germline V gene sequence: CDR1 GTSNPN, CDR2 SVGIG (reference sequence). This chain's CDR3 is CACTNKDAYEQYF. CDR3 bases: TGTGCCTGCACGAATAAAGACGCCTACGAGCAGTACTTC.

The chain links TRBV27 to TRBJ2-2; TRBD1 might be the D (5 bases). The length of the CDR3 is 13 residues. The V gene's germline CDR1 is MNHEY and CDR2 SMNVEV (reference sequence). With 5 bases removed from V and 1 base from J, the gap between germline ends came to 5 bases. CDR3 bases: TGTGCCAGCAGTGGACAGAACACCGGGGAGCTGTTTTTT. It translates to CASSGQNTGELFF.

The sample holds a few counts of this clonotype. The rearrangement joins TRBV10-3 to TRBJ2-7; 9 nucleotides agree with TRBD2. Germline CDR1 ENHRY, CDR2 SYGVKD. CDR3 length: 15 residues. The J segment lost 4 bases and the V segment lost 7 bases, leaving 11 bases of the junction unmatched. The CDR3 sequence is CAIMPELAGLYEQYF. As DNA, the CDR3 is TGTGCCATCATGCCGGAGCTAGCGGGGCTTTACGAGCAGTACTTC.

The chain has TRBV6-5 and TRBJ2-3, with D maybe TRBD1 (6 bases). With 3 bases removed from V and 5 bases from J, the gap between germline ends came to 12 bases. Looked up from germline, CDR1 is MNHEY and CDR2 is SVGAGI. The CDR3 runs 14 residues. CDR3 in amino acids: CASSYGGSGDTQYF. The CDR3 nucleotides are TGTGCCAGCAGTTATGGGGGCAGCGGAGATACGCAGTATTTT.

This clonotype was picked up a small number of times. CDR3 in DNA: TGTGCCACCAGCATTGAAGGGCAGCGCTCCTACGAGCAGTACTTC. Translating it yields CATSIEGQRSYEQYF. The chain is built from TRBV15 and TRBJ2-7; D uncertain. The CDR3 is 15 residues long. V lost 4 bases, J lost 0 bases, and 13 bases lay in between. Looked up from germline, CDR1 is LNHNV and CDR2 is YYDKDF (reference sequence).

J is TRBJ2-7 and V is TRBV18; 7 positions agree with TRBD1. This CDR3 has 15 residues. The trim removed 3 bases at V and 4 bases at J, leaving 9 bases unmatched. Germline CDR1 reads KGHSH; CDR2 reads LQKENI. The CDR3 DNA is TGTGCCAGCTCACCTGTGCCGACAGGGACGTACGAGCAGTACTTC. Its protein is CASSPVPTGTYEQYF.

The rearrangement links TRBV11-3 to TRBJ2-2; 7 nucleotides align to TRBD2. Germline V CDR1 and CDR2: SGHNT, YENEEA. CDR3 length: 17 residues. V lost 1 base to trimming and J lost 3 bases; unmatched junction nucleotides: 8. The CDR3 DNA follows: TGTGCCAGCAGCTTAGGGTGGCGGGAGTTGTACACCGGGGAGCTGTTTTTT. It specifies CASSLGWRELYTGELFF.

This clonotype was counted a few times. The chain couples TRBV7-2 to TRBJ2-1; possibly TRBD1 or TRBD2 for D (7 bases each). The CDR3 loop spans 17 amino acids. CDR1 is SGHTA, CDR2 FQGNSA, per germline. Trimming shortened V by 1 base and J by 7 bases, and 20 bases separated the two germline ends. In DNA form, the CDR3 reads TGTGCCAGCAGCTTAGGGGAGGGGGCGAGTTCGAGGAATGAGCAGTTCTTC. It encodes CASSLGEGASSRNEQFF.